The 6 T cell receptor beta chains reported below all come from one sample, sequenced in a study of T-cell memory formation after mild COVID-19. From the 5' RACE reads, TCRdb called clonotypes with MiXCR, one entry per CDR3 protein. This sample yields about 350,000 distinct CDR3 sequences, of which about 13% are seen a single time; 22% belongs to the top ten. Sequencing input: PBMCs or a T cell subset sorted from them (not recorded which). The receptors were sampled from a man between 18 and 35 years old who had mild COVID-19 (a few samples of this study predate the infection). Cell type and time point are not known.

The CDR3 bases are TGTGCCAGCACCACGGCTGAGAAGGAGACCCAGTACTTC. Translating gives CASTTAEKETQYF. The chain is built from TRBV28 and TRBJ2-5; D gene ambiguous. This CDR3 is built from 13 residues. The V and J ends lost 7 bases and 5 bases respectively, with 14 bases between them. Germline V CDR1 and CDR2: MDHEN, SYDVKM.

Here the CDR3 DNA reads TGTGCCACCTCGGGCATCTTGGGACTAGTTACCGGGGAGCTGTTTTTT. This encodes CATSGILGLVTGELFF. The V gene is TRBV7-3, the J gene TRBJ2-2; TRBD2 aligns across 8 bases. Germline-derived CDR1 and CDR2 are SGHTA and FQGTGA. The CDR3 extends over 16 amino acids. The V and J ends lost 10 bases and 5 bases, in that order; junction bases with no gene match: 15.

Ten or more counts support this clonotype. The chain employs TRBV7-2 and TRBJ2-2, with 8 bases matching TRBD1. This CDR3 has 17 amino acids. V was clipped by 2 bases and J by 4 bases; unmatched bases: 9. Germline V CDR1 and CDR2: SGHTA, FQGNSA. The CDR3 bases are TGTGCCAGCAGCTTATCAGGGCGACAGGGGAGCACCGGGGAGCTGTTTTTT. It codes for CASSLSGRQGSTGELFF.

The rearrangement links TRBV20-1 to TRBJ2-7, with a possible D match to TRBD2 (6 bases). This CDR3 contains 10 residues. Germline V CDR1 and CDR2: DFQATT, SNEGSKA (reference sequence). Trimming took off 7 bases at V and 4 bases at J, with 8 bases between the two ends. For the CDR3, the DNA is TGCAGTGTCGGGGGTTACGAGCAGTACTTC. As protein: CSVGGYEQYF.

The chain has TRBV10-1 and TRBJ2-1; 8 bases align to TRBD2. CDR3 length: 12 amino acids. With 6 bases clipped from V and 10 bases from J, the junction kept 5 bases outside the gene matches. Germline CDR1 and CDR2: WNHNN and SYGVQD (reference sequence). The CDR3 here is CASRSRGAEQFF. CDR3 sequence (DNA): TGCGCCAGCAGATCGCGGGGGGCCGAGCAGTTCTTC.

This clonotype was seen ten or more times. The chain combines TRBV7-3 with TRBJ2-2, with TRBD2 matching over 7 bases. J lost 5 bases, V lost 3 bases, and 0 bases had no gene match. The CDR3 covers 13 residues. CDR1 is SGHTA and CDR2 is FQGTGA in the germline V gene. For the CDR3, the DNA is TGTGCCAGCAGCTTGGGAGGGACCGGGGAGCTGTTTTTT. This gives the protein CASSLGGTGELFF. Full variable domain (missing parts from reference TRBV7-3 and TRBJ2-2): GAGVSQTPSNKVTEKGKYVELRCDPISGHTALYWYRQSLGQGPEFLIYFQGTGAADDSGLPNDRFFAVRPEGSVSTLKIQRTERGDSAVYLCASSLGGTGELFFGEGSRLTVL.